These 19 T cell receptor beta chains share one sample of origin, sequenced in a study of blood T cell repertoires in COVID-19. Some clones are missing from TCRdb's copy, which holds only in-frame ones; the method was immunoSEQ multiplex PCR. The sample comprises some 320,000 clones, about nine tenths of which are singletons, and over 4% rests with the top ten. Sequenced input: PBMCs or T cells enriched from blood (not recorded which). The receptor set was obtained from a man aged 55 to 69 who had recovered from COVID-19.

This rearrangement joins TRBV9 to TRBJ2-2; D is possibly TRBD2 (6 bases). CDR1 is SGDLS and CDR2 is YYNGEE in the germline V gene. Trimming took off 3 bases at V and 4 bases at J, with 13 bases between the two ends. The CDR3 is 15 residues long. CDR3: CASSAFLGGTGELFF. For the CDR3, the DNA is TGTGCCAGCAGCGCCTTTCTGGGGGGCACCGGGGAGCTGTTTTTT.

The V and J genes are TRBV5-1 and TRBJ2-3; no definite D call. The CDR3 loop spans 13 amino acids. V was trimmed by 9 bases and J by 2 bases, leaving 13 bases between them. The germline gives CDR1 SGHRS, CDR2 YFSETQ. The CDR3 DNA is TGCGCCACCGCGAGGTATTCCACAGATACGCAGTATTTT. Translating gives CATARYSTDTQYF.

The chain has TRBV4-1 and TRBJ2-3, with 10 nucleotides matching TRBD2. This CDR3 contains 17 residues. V shed 0 bases, J shed 3 bases, and the junction held 6 bases outside the gene matches. Germline V CDR1 and CDR2: MGHRA, YSYEKL. CDR3 nucleotides: TGCGCCAGCAGCCAAGATATGTTAGCGGGAGGTACAGATACGCAGTATTTT. Translating it yields CASSQDMLAGGTDTQYF.

This clone has just one count. The chain recombines TRBV4-3 with TRBJ2-5; D might be TRBD2 (6 bases). The CDR3 consists of 14 residues. Trimming left V 2 bases short and J 5 bases short, with 12 bases between. CDR1 and CDR2 from the germline V gene are LGHNA and YSLEER. CDR3 DNA: TGCGCCAGCAGCCAATTTGGCGGAGGGGAGACCCAGTACTTC. Encoded protein: CASSQFGGGETQYF.

This chain connects TRBV4-3 to TRBJ2-2, with D possibly being TRBD2 (7 bases). V shed 0 bases and J shed 3 bases, with 17 bases lying between them. This CDR3 is built from 18 residues. Germline V lookup: CDR1 LGHNA, CDR2 YSLEER. The CDR3 here is CASSQDGRGALDTGELFF. CDR3 DNA sequence: TGCGCCAGCAGCCAAGATGGGAGGGGGGCCTTGGACACCGGGGAGCTGTTTTTT.

The chain employs TRBV9 and TRBJ2-5; D might be TRBD2 (6 bases). Trimming shortened V by 4 bases and J by 0 bases, and 10 bases separated the two germline ends. Germline CDR1 SGDLS, CDR2 YYNGEE. CDR3 length: 14 amino acids. The CDR3 DNA reads TGTGCCAGCAGCACGCGGGACTACCAAGAGACCCAGTACTTC. Translating it yields CASSTRDYQETQYF.

This clone was detected a few times. The chain employs TRBV24-1 and TRBJ2-3; D call uncertain. The CDR3 sequence is 13 residues long. Trimming removed 7 bases from V and 2 bases from J, with 9 bases in between. Germline loops: CDR1 KGHDR, CDR2 SFDVKD. The CDR3 nucleotides are TGTGCCACCAGCGCTCTCTACACAGATACGCAGTATTTT. It translates to CATSALYTDTQYF.

The gene calls are TRBV4-3 and TRBJ1-1; TRBD1 matches at 8 bases. CDR3 length equals 15 residues. Germline V gene sequence: CDR1 LGHNA, CDR2 YSLEER. V dropped 2 bases and J dropped 3; count of bases not matched to a gene: 5. The CDR3, as DNA: TGCGCCAGCAGCCAAAGACAGGGGTGGGACACTGAAGCTTTCTTT. Protein sequence: CASSQRQGWDTEAFF.

A note on this clone: Distinct nucleotide sequences in the sample also encode this CDR3. J is TRBJ1-1 and V is TRBV29-1; 8 bases align to TRBD1. Germline CDR1 reads SQVTM; CDR2 reads ANQGSEA. V shed 4 bases, J shed 1 base, and the junction held 5 bases outside the gene matches. The CDR3 is 14 amino acids. The CDR3 loop reads CSVVRGLGNTEAFF. The CDR3 nucleotides read TGCAGCGTTGTCAGGGGGCTGGGGAACACTGAAGCTTTCTTT.

The V gene is TRBV5-5, the J gene TRBJ2-4, with a weak D call TRBD2 (6 bases). Germline CDR1 SGHKS, CDR2 YYEKEE (reference sequence). The CDR3 has 14 residues. The V end was cut by 4 bases, the J end by 5 bases, with 13 bases between. CDR3 DNA sequence: TGTGCCAGCAGCGACCCAGGAGGGGAAAACATTCAGTACTTC. Translation gives CASSDPGGENIQYF.

This chain links TRBV29-1 with TRBJ1-5; 10 nucleotides agree with TRBD1. Unmatched junction bases numbered 6, after V lost 8 bases and J lost 5 bases. Germline CDR1 and CDR2: SQVTM and ANQGSEA. This CDR3 spans 13 amino acids. CDR3 bases: TGCAGCTCGAAGGGGACAGGGGATCAGCCCCAGCATTTT. Translated, it gives CSSKGTGDQPQHF.

The gene calls are TRBV4-2 and TRBJ1-4; 7 bases agree with TRBD1. Germline V gene lookup returns CDR1 LGHNA and CDR2 YNFKEQ. J lost 8 bases, V lost 4 bases, and 7 bases had no gene match. The CDR3 runs 14 residues. CDR3 sequence: CASSPGPQGEKLFF. For the CDR3, the DNA is TGTGCCAGCAGCCCGGGTCCACAGGGGGAAAAACTGTTTTTT.

V is TRBV6-5 and J is TRBJ2-1; a weak D match, TRBD2 (5 bases). Germline lookup yields CDR1 MNHEY and CDR2 SVGAGI. The CDR3 has 12 residues. V gave up 6 bases and J gave up 9 bases, with 12 bases separating them. The CDR3 DNA sequence: TGTGCCAGCAGGACGAGCGGCCTTGAGCAGTTCTTC. Residues: CASRTSGLEQFF.

The gene calls are TRBV2 and TRBJ1-1; TRBD1 agrees at 7 bases. With 9 bases clipped from V and 3 bases from J, the junction kept 7 bases outside the gene matches. The germline CDR1 and CDR2 sequences are SNHLY and FYNNEI. The CDR3 is 13 amino acids. The CDR3 loop reads CARKTGVHTEAFF. In nucleotides, the CDR3 is TGTGCCAGGAAAACAGGGGTCCACACTGAAGCTTTCTTT.

The sample holds one count of this clone. This chain joins TRBV18 and TRBJ2-3; 10 bases match TRBD1. The V gene's germline CDR1 is KGHSH and CDR2 LQKENI. The length of the CDR3 is 14 residues. J lost 3 bases, V lost 6 bases, and 3 bases had no gene match. CDR3 DNA sequence: TGTGCCAGCTCCTCGGACAGGGGGACAGATACGCAGTATTTT. This translates into CASSSDRGTDTQYF.

The V and J genes are TRBV9 and TRBJ1-1; 7 nucleotides agree with TRBD1. V gave up 3 bases and J gave up 6 bases; unmatched junction bases: 11. The germline V gene encodes CDR1 SGDLS and CDR2 YYNGEE. The CDR3 is 15 residues long. The CDR3 bases are TGTGCCAGCAGCGGACAGGGTAGTGAGGACGCTGAAGCTTTCTTT. This encodes CASSGQGSEDAEAFF.

The chain joins TRBV3-1 (or the pseudogene TRBV3-2) to TRBJ2-3; D perhaps matches TRBD2 (5 bases). Germline V gene data show CDR1 as LGHDT and CDR2 as YNNKEL (reference sequence). The CDR3 extends over 13 amino acids. The germline V and J ends were trimmed by 1 base and 9 bases, with 11 bases remaining between them. CDR3 sequence (DNA): TGTGCCAGCAGCCAAGGGGAAGGCGGGACGCAGTATTTT. Its protein product is CASSQGEGGTQYF.

This chain joins TRBV6-2 or TRBV6-3 and TRBJ2-7; 7 bases match TRBD2. V lost 7 bases, J lost 6 bases, and 18 bases stayed unmatched. This CDR3 spans 16 amino acids. CDR1 is MNHEY and CDR2 is SVGEGT in the germline V gene. This chain's CDR3 is CASTPVGVAGEREQYF. In DNA form, the CDR3 reads TGTGCCAGCACCCCCGTCGGTGTGGCGGGAGAGCGCGAGCAGTACTTC.

The V gene is TRBV5-1, the J gene TRBJ2-1, with 8 bases fitting TRBD2. The germline V gene encodes CDR1 SGHRS and CDR2 YFSETQ. After removal of 4 bases from V and 4 bases from J, the junction contained 7 bases not matched to a gene. The CDR3 is 15 amino acids. This CDR3 is CASSPGLADYNEQFF. CDR3 in DNA: TGCGCCAGCAGCCCAGGACTAGCAGATTACAATGAGCAGTTCTTC.